This T cell receptor (beta chain) stems from a study of control samples from healthy donors and cancer patients. Repertoires were generated with immunoSEQ multiplex PCR, while TCRdb's copy carries only in-frame clones and drops some. The data contain 53,000 or so clones, about 90% of them singletons. The sequencing input was PBMCs. This sequence was found in a man in his sixties with head and neck cancer.

DNA of the CDR3: TGTGCCAGCAGTGAATTTCCGAGAAATGAAAAACTGTTTTTT. Its translation: CASSEFPRNEKLFF. This sequence joins TRBV25-1 and TRBJ1-4; D gene unclear. This CDR3 has 14 residues. Between the trimmed V and J ends, which lost 1 base and 5 bases, there was a span of 8 bases. CDR1 is MGHDK and CDR2 is SYGVNS in the germline V gene.